The entry below gives a single T cell receptor (beta chain) sequence along with its context. Assay: immunoSEQ multiplex PCR; the TCRdb copy retains only in-frame clones and omits some. The sample lists over 100,000 clones; roughly 80% were seen once. The length of the CDR3 is 12 residues. The germline CDR1 and CDR2 sequences are LNHDA and SQIVND (reference sequence). The V and J ends lost 7 bases and 1 base respectively, with 7 bases between them. This specimen comes from a study of PD-1 blockade in mismatch repair-deficient tumors. This TCR was sampled from an adult with mismatch repair-deficient cancer. Sequences were derived from peripheral blood, sampled roughly 13 months after starting pembrolizumab. The chain employs TRBV19 and TRBJ1-1, with unresolved D. The CDR3 loop is CASTLPNTEAFF. The CDR3 coding sequence is TGTGCCAGTACACTCCCGAACACTGAAGCTTTCTTT.